The text below deals with one TCR beta chain. Its target is unknown. The entry originates in a study of T cell responses to AZD1222 COVID-19 vaccine. Study background: Both about-4-week and about-12-week second-dose recipients were combined. Study-wide results and caveats: Repertoire sampling occurred only after the peak T cell response. Of the AZD1222 recipients, only 6 or 7 were seropositive at baseline. CD4 TCRs associated with vaccination spanned spike, dominating at 160-218 and 743-854.

TCRdb's copy holds only in-frame clones and misses some; the assay was immunoSEQ multiplex PCR. Among some 120,000 clones listed, over 80% were seen once. This receptor was taken from an adult in good health. The sample here was peripheral blood, taken on day 0 of AZD1222 vaccination.

CDR3 amino acids: CASSQGLAGGPYEQFF. Written as DNA, the CDR3 is TGTGCCAGCAGCCAAGGACTAGCGGGAGGGCCCTATGAGCAGTTCTTC. The chain recombines TRBV3-1 (or the pseudogene TRBV3-2) with TRBJ2-1, with TRBD2 matching over 14 bases. V lost 1 base and J lost 8; bases outside the gene matches: 4. The germline gives CDR1 LGHDT, CDR2 YNNKEL (reference sequence). The CDR3 has 16 amino acids.